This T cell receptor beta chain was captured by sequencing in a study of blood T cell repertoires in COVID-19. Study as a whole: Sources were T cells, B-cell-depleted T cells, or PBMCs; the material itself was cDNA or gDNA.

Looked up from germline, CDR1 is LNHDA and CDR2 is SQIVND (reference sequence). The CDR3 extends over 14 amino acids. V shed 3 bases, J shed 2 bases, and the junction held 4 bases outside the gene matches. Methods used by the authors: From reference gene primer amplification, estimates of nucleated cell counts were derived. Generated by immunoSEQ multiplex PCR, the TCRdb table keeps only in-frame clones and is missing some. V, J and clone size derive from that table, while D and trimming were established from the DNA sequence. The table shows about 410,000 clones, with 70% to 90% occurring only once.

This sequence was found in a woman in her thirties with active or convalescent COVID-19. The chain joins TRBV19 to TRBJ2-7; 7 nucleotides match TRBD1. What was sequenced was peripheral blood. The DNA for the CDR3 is TGTGCCAGTAGTATTGGCACAGGGGCCTACGAGCAGTACTTC. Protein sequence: CASSIGTGAYEQYF.